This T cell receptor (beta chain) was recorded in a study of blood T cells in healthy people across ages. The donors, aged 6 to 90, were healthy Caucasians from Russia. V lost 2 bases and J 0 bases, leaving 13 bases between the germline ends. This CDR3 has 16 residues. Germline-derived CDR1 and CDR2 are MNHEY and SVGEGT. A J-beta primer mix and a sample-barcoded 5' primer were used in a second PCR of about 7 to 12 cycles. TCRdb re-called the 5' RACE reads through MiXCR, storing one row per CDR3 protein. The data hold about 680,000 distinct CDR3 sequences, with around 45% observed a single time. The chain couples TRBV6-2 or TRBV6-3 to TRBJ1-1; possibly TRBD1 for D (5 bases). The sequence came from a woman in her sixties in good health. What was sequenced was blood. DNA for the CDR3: TGTGCCAGCAGTTACGTCCAACAGGAGATGAACACTGAAGCTTTCTTT. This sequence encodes CASSYVQQEMNTEAFF.